This T cell receptor beta chain originates from a study of blood T cell repertoires in COVID-19. Background on the study: The origin of the acute and convalescent COVID-19 samples was the United States, Italy and Spain. T cells, B-cell-depleted T cells, or PBMCs supplied cDNA or gDNA.

As processed by the authors: Amplification of reference gene primers was used by the study to estimate nucleated cell counts. Using immunoSEQ multiplex PCR, the repertoire was profiled, and TCRdb retains in-frame clones only, with some absent. The V and J calls and clone size are taken from that table; D and trimming were inferred from the DNA. The sample contains around 170,000 clones, about four fifths of which appear only once. Germline V CDR1 and CDR2: MGHRA, YSYEKL. The CDR3 is made up of 20 amino acids. Germline trimming cut 1 base from V and 5 bases from J; bases unmatched to any gene: 14. J is TRBJ2-5 and V is TRBV4-1; 15 positions match TRBD2. The TCR originated in a man between 65 and 85 years old who had recovered from COVID-19. The sequencing input was peripheral blood. The CDR3 sequence is CASSQGTRTSGRAIRETQYF. The CDR3, as DNA: TGCGCCAGCAGCCAAGGTACACGGACTAGCGGGAGGGCCATTCGCGAGACCCAGTACTTC.